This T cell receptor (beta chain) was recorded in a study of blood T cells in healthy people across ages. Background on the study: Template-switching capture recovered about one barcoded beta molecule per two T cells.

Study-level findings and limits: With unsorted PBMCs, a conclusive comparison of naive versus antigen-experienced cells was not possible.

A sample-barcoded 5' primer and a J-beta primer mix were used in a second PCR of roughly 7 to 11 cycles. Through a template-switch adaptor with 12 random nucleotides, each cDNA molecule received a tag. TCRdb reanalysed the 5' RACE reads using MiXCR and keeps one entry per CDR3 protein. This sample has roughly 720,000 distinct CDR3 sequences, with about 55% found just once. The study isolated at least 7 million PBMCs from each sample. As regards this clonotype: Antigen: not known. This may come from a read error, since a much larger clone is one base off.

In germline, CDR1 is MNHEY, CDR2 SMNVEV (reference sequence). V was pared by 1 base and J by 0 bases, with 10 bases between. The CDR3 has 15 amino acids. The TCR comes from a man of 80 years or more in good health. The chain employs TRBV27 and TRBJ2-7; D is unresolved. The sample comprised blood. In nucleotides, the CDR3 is TGTGCCAGCAGTTTATTAGTGGCCCACTCCTACGAGCAGTACTTC. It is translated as CASSLLVAHSYEQYF.